This T cell receptor (beta chain) was sequenced in a study of shared clonotypes between healthy human individuals. Study observations and caveats: Lower generation probabilities were found for non-shared clonotypes than for those shared by all four donors.

Germline assignment: CDR1 LGHNA and CDR2 YSLEER. V gave up 5 bases and J gave up 1 base, with 11 bases separating them. The CDR3 totals 14 residues. Remarks on this clone: The antigen remains undetermined.

When replicate PCRs were run on sorted subsets, they used about 220 ng DNA, some 30,000 T cell genomes. Original handling: ImmunoSEQ sequences covered only the junction and lacked quality scores; filtering therefore differed. This table comes from immunoSEQ multiplex PCR, and its TCRdb copy is limited to in-frame clones, with some not included. The D gene and trimming were derived from the DNA, and the V and J assignments and clone size from that table. The table records some 1,100,000 clones, around 78% of them present only once. The chain has TRBV4-3 and TRBJ1-1; TRBD1 is a possible D gene (6 bases). Sequenced: memory CD4+ T cells from PBMCs. Subset defined: CD45RA-negative fraction. This sequence was found in a man between 18 and 29 years old in good health. Some clones in this sample may be carry-over from other donors' samples. CDR3 coding DNA: TGCGCCAGCAGCAGACAGGTCGGGAACACTGAAGCTTTCTTT. Protein product: CASSRQVGNTEAFF.